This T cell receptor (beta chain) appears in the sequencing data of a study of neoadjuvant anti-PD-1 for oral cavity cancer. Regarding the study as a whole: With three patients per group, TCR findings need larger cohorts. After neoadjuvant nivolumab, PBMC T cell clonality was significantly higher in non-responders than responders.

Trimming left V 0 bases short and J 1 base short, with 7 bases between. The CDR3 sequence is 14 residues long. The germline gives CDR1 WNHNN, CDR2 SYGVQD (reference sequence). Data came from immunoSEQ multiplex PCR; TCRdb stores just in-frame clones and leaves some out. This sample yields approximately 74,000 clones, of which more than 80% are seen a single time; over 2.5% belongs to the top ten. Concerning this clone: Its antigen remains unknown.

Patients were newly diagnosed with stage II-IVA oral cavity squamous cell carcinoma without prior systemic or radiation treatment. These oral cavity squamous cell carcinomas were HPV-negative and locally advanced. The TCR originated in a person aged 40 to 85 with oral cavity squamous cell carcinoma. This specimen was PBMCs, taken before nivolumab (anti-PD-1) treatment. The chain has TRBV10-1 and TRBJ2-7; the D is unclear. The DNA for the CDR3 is TGCGCCAGCAGTGAGTCTTGGGGTTCCTACGAGCAGTACTTC. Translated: CASSESWGSYEQYF.